The 12 T cell receptor beta chains below all came from one sample that was sequenced in a study of cytomegalovirus exposure and HLA in healthy donors. Primers included in the PCR were 60 Vbeta and 13 Jbeta primers. Sequencing was performed with immunoSEQ multiplex PCR; in TCRdb, only in-frame clones are kept and a portion is missing. The repertoire consists of about 190,000 clones, with roughly 77% occurring once and the leading ten covering approximately 5%. Sequences were obtained from PBMCs. These receptors originate from a man aged 25-45 years in good health and CMV-seropositive.

The chain is built from TRBV6-6 and TRBJ2-7; maybe TRBD2 (5 bases). V lost 6 bases and J 0 bases, leaving 6 bases between the germline ends. CDR3 size: 12 residues. The germline CDR1 and CDR2 sequences are MNHNY and SVGAGI (reference sequence). In DNA, the CDR3 is TGTGCCAGCAGCGAGGGCTCCTACGAGCAGTACTTC. It translates to CASSEGSYEQYF.

This clone turned up a few times. This chain uses TRBV7-9 with TRBJ2-1, with 13 positions matching TRBD2. The CDR3 totals 18 residues. Germline assignment: CDR1 SEHNR and CDR2 FQNEAQ (reference sequence). Trimming took 0 bases from V and 8 from J; bases not matched to a gene: 10. The CDR3 bases are TGTGCCAGCAGCTTAGCCTTATCTAGGACTAGCGGGAGCGATGAGCAGTTCTTC. Its translation: CASSLALSRTSGSDEQFF.

The chain has TRBV9 and TRBJ2-7; TRBD1 aligns across 8 bases. The germline gives CDR1 SGDLS, CDR2 YYNGEE. This CDR3 is built from 14 residues. Trimming took 2 bases from V and 4 from J; bases not matched to a gene: 5. The CDR3 here is CASSVRDRWYEQYF. CDR3 DNA: TGTGCCAGCAGCGTCCGGGACAGGTGGTACGAGCAGTACTTC.

J is TRBJ2-3 and V is TRBV21-1; whether TRBD2, the table's D call, matches the DNA was not checked. TRBV21-1 is reported as a pseudogene. CDR3 size: 15 residues. CDR3 region: CASSTGSKRRDTQYF. The CDR3 coding sequence is TGTGCCAGCAGCACTGGATCCAAGCGTAGAGATACGCAGTATTTT.

This sequence joins TRBV7-2 and TRBJ2-7; TRBD2 aligns across 8 bases. V lost 5 bases and J lost 12; bases outside the gene matches: 12. CDR3 length equals 13 residues. Germline V gene data show CDR1 as SGHTA and CDR2 as FQGNSA. CDR3 bases: TGTGCCAGCAGCCGGGAGCGGGAGACTTGGACGTACTTC. Protein sequence: CASSRERETWTYF.

This chain connects TRBV19 to TRBJ2-6; 7 bases are shared with TRBD1. The germline gives CDR1 LNHDA, CDR2 SQIVND (reference sequence). Germline trimming cut 10 bases from V and 0 bases from J; bases unmatched to any gene: 6. The CDR3 covers 15 residues. The CDR3 nucleotides are TGTGCCACTTGGACAGGATACTCTGGGGCCAACGTCCTGACTTTC. This translates into CATWTGYSGANVLTF.

The chain carries TRBV2 and TRBJ2-5, with 9 nucleotides matching TRBD2. Germline V gives CDR1 SNHLY, CDR2 FYNNEI. After removal of 9 bases from V and 4 bases from J, the junction contained 3 bases not matched to a gene. The CDR3 is 12 residues long. DNA for the CDR3: TGTGCCAGTGGCGGGGGGGGAGAGACCCAGTACTTC. Encoded protein: CASGGGGETQYF.

This clone appeared once. Other DNA sequences from this sample encode an identical CDR3 as well. The J gene is TRBJ1-1, the V gene TRBV5-1; D is possibly TRBD1 (6 bases). Per the germline V gene, CDR1 is SGHRS and CDR2 is YFSETQ. V was clipped by 1 base and J by 5 bases, with 9 bases between them. The CDR3 is 13 amino acids. CDR3: CASSLSRGTEAFF. CDR3 in DNA: TGCGCCAGCAGCTTGAGCAGGGGAACTGAAGCTTTCTTT.

On this clone: The same CDR3 arises from other DNA sequences in this sample as well. This sequence joins TRBV19 and TRBJ1-1; D gene uncertain. The ends were cut back, 2 bases at V and 1 base at J, with 5 bases in the middle. This CDR3 region has 13 residues. Germline V gives CDR1 LNHDA, CDR2 SQIVND (reference sequence). Written as DNA, the CDR3 is TGTGCCAGTAGTATACGGGAGAACACTGAAGCTTTCTTT. Translation gives CASSIRENTEAFF.

The V call is TRBV5-1, the J call TRBJ2-5; perhaps TRBD2 as D (8 bases). The V gene lost 6 bases and the J gene lost 7 bases, with 25 bases spanning the gap. Germline CDR1 reads SGHRS; CDR2 reads YFSETQ. The CDR3 sequence is 16 residues long. CDR3 bases: TGCGCCAGCACCCCACGGGGGGGCGCCGGGGACAGGACCCAGTACTTC. This codes for CASTPRGGAGDRTQYF.

V and J are TRBV29-1 and TRBJ2-7; possible D gene TRBD1, 5 bases. Germline V gene data show CDR1 as SQVTM and CDR2 as ANQGSEA. This CDR3 region has 13 residues. Trimming pared 8 bases from V and 2 bases from J, leaving 16 bases between. Here the CDR3 DNA reads TGCAGCCACCCCCGGCAGGGCGCCTACGAGCAGTACTTC. It encodes CSHPRQGAYEQYF.

V and J are TRBV28 and TRBJ2-5; 7 nucleotides line up with TRBD2. The J call is in doubt because the DNA end fits TRBJ2-7 better. The CDR3 loop spans 15 amino acids. CDR1 MDHEN and CDR2 SYDVKM come from the germline V gene. The CDR3 region has the DNA TGTGCCAGCAGAGACCGGGACTATCCATCCTACGAGCAGTACTTC. It yields the protein CASRDRDYPSYEQYF.